The present T cell receptor beta chain was sequenced within a study of graft-versus-host responses after intestinal transplantation. Generated by immunoSEQ multiplex PCR, the TCRdb table keeps only in-frame clones and is missing some. The data contain nearly 15,000 clones, roughly three fifths of them singletons. Overall study findings and caveats: Marrow from the recipient contained GvH clones, some of which had appeared first in ileum or blood.

Investigators treated the graft tissue so that it released intraepithelial and lamina propria lymphocytes. The CDR3 sequence is 16 residues long. Germline CDR1 reads SSHAT; CDR2 reads FNYEAQ (reference sequence). V lost 5 bases and J lost 0; bases outside the gene matches: 2. Only one count was recorded for this clone. Its antigen is undetermined. The sequence came from a human patient who received an intestinal transplant, so some T cells may come from the graft donor. This chain connects TRBV7-7 to TRBJ2-3; TRBD2 aligns across 13 bases. Sequenced material: ileum tissue, taken 524 days after transplant. CDR3 amino acids: CASSPGLAGSTDTQYF. DNA of the CDR3: TGTGCCAGCAGCCCGGGACTAGCGGGGAGCACAGATACGCAGTATTTT.